This T cell receptor (beta chain) was found in a study of T cells in Graves' hyperthyroidism and ophthalmopathy. Clinical Activity Scores of at least 3, NOSPECS grades of at least 4 and durations under 3 months characterized ophthalmopathy patients. A patient was excluded if there was uncontrolled infection, other autoimmune disease, pregnancy or lactation. Whole-study results and caveats: Most thyroid clonotypes that were expanded above 0.001 also turned up in blood.

The germline V gene has CDR1 SGHNT and CDR2 YENEEA. V dropped 10 bases and J dropped 6; count of bases not matched to a gene: 3. The CDR3 extends over 13 amino acids. As to this clonotype: What it binds is not known.

There were TCR beta CDR3 regions amplified from RNA transcripts. An initial round of RT-PCR targeting the TCR CDR3 relied on the HTBI primer set. TCRdb independently ran MiXCR on the multiplex PCR reads; one entry per CDR3 protein. The table lists 550,000 to 700,000 distinct CDR3 sequences, over 12% of them singletons, with roughly 4.5% in the top ten. Sample: blood. This sequence originates from a middle-aged woman with Graves' ophthalmopathy. The chain is built from TRBV11-3 and TRBJ2-2; 12 bases match TRBD2. The CDR3 here is CATWTSGAGELFF. The CDR3 DNA follows: TGTGCCACCTGGACTAGCGGGGCCGGGGAGCTGTTTTTT.